The 2 T cell receptor beta chains in this list originate from one sample, sequenced in a study of cytotoxic CD8 clonotypes in ibrutinib-treated CLL (TCRdb year 2021). The protocol used for the library was the immunoSEQ multiplex PCR assay. TCRdb retrieved this table from immuneACCESS and kept in-frame rearrangements only. Not all clones are present; in checked studies, unresolved V genes account for under half, and no reason is known for the remainder. The sample data list approximately 330,000 clones, and about 77% of these were observed just once. The ten largest clonotypes hold approximately 7% of the sample. The source was PBMCs, collected before ibrutinib treatment. All receptors derive from a human donor with chronic lymphocytic leukemia.

This clone appeared a few times. J is TRBJ2-7 and V is TRBV2; no clear D. The CDR3 is 13 amino acids. V lost 3 bases and J 6 bases, leaving 12 bases between the germline ends. Germline V gene sequence: CDR1 SNHLY, CDR2 FYNNEI. CDR3 residues: CASSDRVSSEQYF. CDR3 nucleotide sequence: TGTGCCAGCAGTGACCGAGTTTCTAGCGAGCAGTACTTC.

The chain carries TRBV7-6 and TRBJ1-2; D remains ambiguous. Per the germline V gene, CDR1 is SGHVS and CDR2 is FNYEAQ. Trimming removed 1 base at V and 7 bases at J, with 10 bases between. The CDR3 is made up of 13 amino acids. In DNA, the CDR3 is TGTGCCAGCAGCTTAGGACAACGGGGTGGCTACACCTTC. This encodes CASSLGQRGGYTF.